Following are 2 T cell receptor beta chains from one sample sequenced in a study of OX40 agonist ivuxolimab in advanced cancers. Only in-frame clones appear in the TCRdb table, and some are missing; sequencing was by immunoSEQ multiplex PCR. This table holds about 22,000 clones, 65% to 80% found once. Sequencing used CD4+ or CD8+ T cells sorted from blood, obtained in a trial of the OX40 agonist ivuxolimab. These receptor sequences come from an adult with an advanced solid tumor such as melanoma, head and neck, liver or kidney cancer.

The chain employs TRBV7-9 and TRBJ1-2, with unresolved D. Between the trimmed V and J ends, which lost 5 bases and 2 bases, there was a span of 9 bases. The CDR3 consists of 13 residues. Germline V CDR1 and CDR2: SEHNR, FQNEAQ (reference sequence). CDR3 in amino acids: CASSPDTNYGYTF. The DNA for the CDR3 is TGTGCCAGCAGCCCTGACACCAACTATGGCTACACCTTC.

This clone came up a few times. J is TRBJ2-5 and V is TRBV2, with unresolved D. Looked up from germline, CDR1 is SNHLY and CDR2 is FYNNEI. V lost 5 bases, J lost 2 bases, and 18 bases lay in between. The CDR3 consists of 16 residues. CDR3 in DNA: TGTGCCAGCAGTTATCCTCGACACTCGATGCAAGAGACCCAGTACTTC. As protein: CASSYPRHSMQETQYF.